This is a list of T cell receptor beta chains from one sample in a study of blood T cell repertoires in COVID-19. Sequencing used immunoSEQ multiplex PCR; TCRdb keeps in-frame clones, though not all of them. This sample has about 180,000 clones, with around three quarters found just once. Sequencing input: peripheral blood. These receptors all stem from a man between 65 and 85 years old with active or convalescent COVID-19. The CDR3 runs from the conserved cysteine through the conserved F or W. Fields, in order: D gene, V gene, clone size, J gene, CDR3 protein, CDR3 DNA. D genes are given only for firm matches. Expanded clones are given a class, and other clones once, few, many or no size at all.

TRBD2	TRBV7-9	few	TRBJ2-1	CASSLQRGQFF	TGTGCCAGCAGCCTACAGCGGGGGCAGTTCTTC
-	TRBV4-3	-	TRBJ1-2	CASSQTLGGFGYTF	TGCGCCAGCAGCCAGACCCTTGGGGGGTTCGGCTACACCTTC
TRBD2	TRBV29-1	once	TRBJ2-5	CSVRSGRETQYF	TGCAGCGTGAGAAGCGGGAGAGAGACCCAGTACTTC
-	TRBV30	-	TRBJ1-2	CAWSIRYGYTF	TGTGCCTGGAGTATCCGCTATGGCTACACCTTC
-	TRBV2	once	TRBJ2-3	CASRPPGLITDTQYF	TGTGCCAGCAGACCCCCGGGACTTATCACAGATACGCAGTATTTT
-	TRBV19	-	TRBJ1-4	CASSKAGSQALEKLFF	TGTGCCAGTAGTAAGGCAGGATCACAGGCCCTGGAAAAACTGTTTTTT
TRBD2	TRBV3-1/TRBV3-2	-	TRBJ2-5	CASSQGGGGGETQYF	TGTGCCAGCAGCCAAGGCGGCGGGGGAGGGGAGACCCAGTACTTC
-	TRBV5-1	-	TRBJ1-2	CASSLDRSLSNYGYTF	TGCGCCAGCAGCTTGGACCGGAGCCTTTCTAACTATGGCTACACCTTC
-	TRBV6-5	-	TRBJ2-3	CASRLLVDTQYF	TGTGCCAGCCGACTCCTGGTGGATACGCAGTATTTT
-	TRBV5-1	-	TRBJ2-1	CASSLGMGGPHNEQFF	TGCGCCAGCAGCTTGGGAATGGGGGGGCCGCACAATGAGCAGTTCTTC
TRBD1	TRBV27	-	TRBJ2-3	CASSSGTGHTDTQYF	TGTGCCAGCAGCTCCGGGACAGGGCACACAGATACGCAGTATTTT
-	TRBV6-5	-	TRBJ2-1	CASSLSGAYNEQFF	TGTGCCAGCAGTTTGAGCGGAGCGTACAATGAGCAGTTCTTC
TRBD2	TRBV10-1	once	TRBJ2-5	CASSGASGGGETQYF	TGCGCCAGCAGTGGCGCTAGCGGGGGGGGAGAGACCCAGTACTTC
-	TRBV5-6	-	TRBJ2-1	CASSLFQGYNEQFF	TGTGCCAGCAGCTTGTTTCAGGGTTACAATGAGCAGTTCTTC
TRBD1	TRBV7-7	-	TRBJ2-5	CASMRDRGETQYF	TGTGCCAGCATGAGGGACAGGGGAGAGACCCAGTACTTC
TRBD1	TRBV5-1	-	TRBJ1-5	CASSQTGLGNQPQHF	TGCGCCAGCAGCCAGACAGGGCTTGGGAATCAGCCCCAGCATTTT
TRBD1	TRBV5-1	-	TRBJ1-3	CASSPDRAGGNTIYF	TGCGCCAGCAGCCCGGACAGGGCCGGTGGAAACACCATATATTTT
-	TRBV4-3	-	TRBJ1-6	CASSQNRNSPLHF	TGCGCCAGCAGCCAAAACAGAAATTCACCCCTCCACTTT
TRBD2	TRBV14	-	TRBJ2-1	CASSQDRLSRVAGLPRDNEQFF	TGTGCCAGCAGCCAAGATCGTTTGTCTCGGGTAGCGGGACTACCTAGGGACAATGAGCAGTTCTTC
-	TRBV6-5	-	TRBJ1-3	CASSYSREAGNTIYF	TGTGCCAGCAGTTACTCGAGGGAAGCTGGAAACACCATATATTTT
-	TRBV4-3	once	TRBJ1-4	CASSQWRGDGEKLFF	TGCGCCAGCAGCCAGTGGCGGGGGGACGGAGAAAAACTGTTTTTT
TRBD2	TRBV7-2	-	TRBJ2-3	CASSLRGWFTDTQYF	TGTGCCAGCAGTCTGCGGGGGTGGTTCACAGATACGCAGTATTTT
-	TRBV25-1	-	TRBJ1-2	CASTDRQNYGYTF	TGTGCCAGCACCGACAGGCAGAACTATGGCTACACCTTC
-	TRBV3-1/TRBV3-2	-	TRBJ2-7	CASSQDSTPREQYF	TGTGCCAGCAGCCAAGATAGTACGCCGCGGGAGCAGTACTTC
-	TRBV2	-	TRBJ2-7	CASSEDRALTEQYF	TGTGCCAGCAGTGAAGACAGGGCTTTGACCGAGCAGTACTTC
TRBD2	TRBV7-6	many	TRBJ2-1	CASSALAGVNSYNEQFF	TGTGCCAGCAGCGCTCTAGCGGGGGTGAACTCCTACAATGAGCAGTTCTTC
-	TRBV18	-	TRBJ2-7	CASSPMPGSAYEQYF	TGTGCCAGCTCACCAATGCCAGGGTCGGCCTACGAGCAGTACTTC
-	TRBV29-1	few	TRBJ2-7	CSAIGDEQYF	TGCAGCGCAATCGGGGACGAGCAGTACTTC
-	TRBV9	-	TRBJ1-4	CASSADRRDETNEKLFF	TGTGCCAGCAGCGCTGATCGGAGGGATGAAACTAATGAAAAACTGTTTTTT
-	TRBV4-3	-	TRBJ2-1	CASSQEAVQTEGEQFF	TGCGCCAGCAGCCAAGAGGCGGTCCAAACAGAGGGTGAGCAGTTCTTC
-	TRBV12-3/TRBV12-4	few	TRBJ1-5	CASSLAGGQPQHF	TGTGCCAGCAGTTTAGCAGGGGGACAGCCCCAGCATTTT
-	TRBV7-9	-	TRBJ1-1	CASSRTGSAEAFF	TGTGCCAGCAGCCGAACAGGGAGCGCTGAAGCTTTCTTT
TRBD1	TRBV4-1	-	TRBJ2-2	CASSQETGGIGELFF	TGTGCCAGCAGCCAAGAAACAGGGGGAATCGGGGAGCTGTTTTTT
TRBD2	TRBV19	-	TRBJ2-5	CASAPLAGGQETQYF	TGTGCCAGTGCCCCACTAGCGGGGGGACAAGAGACCCAGTACTTC
-	TRBV4-2	once	TRBJ1-6	CASSQELGNYNSPLHF	TGTGCCAGCAGCCAAGAACTCGGTAATTATAATTCACCCCTCCACTTT
-	TRBV6-5	-	TRBJ1-1	CASSLITGNTEAFF	TGTGCCAGCAGTCTAATAACGGGGAACACTGAAGCTTTCTTT
-	TRBV19	-	TRBJ2-1	CASSVSRVARQFF	TGTGCCAGTAGTGTCTCCAGGGTTGCCAGGCAGTTCTTC
-	TRBV3-1/TRBV3-2	-	TRBJ2-5	CASSLAEETQYF	TGTGCCAGCAGCCTAGCGGAGGAGACCCAGTACTTC
TRBD2	TRBV30	-	TRBJ2-1	CASTGLAGSYNEQFF	TGTGCCTCCACGGGACTAGCGGGTTCCTACAATGAGCAGTTCTTC
TRBD1	TRBV5-1	-	TRBJ1-6	CASSLGPRQGANSPLHF	TGCGCCAGTAGCTTAGGACCCCGACAGGGGGCGAATTCACCCCTCCACTTT
-	TRBV3-1/TRBV3-2	-	TRBJ2-7	CASSQSGSYEQYF	TGTGCCAGCAGCCAAAGCGGGTCCTACGAGCAGTACTTC
TRBD1	TRBV9	-	TRBJ1-2	CASSPGGFPNGYTF	TGTGCCAGCAGCCCAGGGGGCTTCCCTAATGGCTACACCTTC
TRBD1	TRBV3-1/TRBV3-2	once	TRBJ2-7	CASSPRQGNPYEQYF	TGTGCCAGCAGCCCGAGACAGGGAAATCCCTACGAGCAGTACTTC
-	TRBV7-6	-	TRBJ2-1	CASRRNPVPYNEQFF	TGTGCCAGCAGGCGAAATCCCGTCCCCTACAATGAGCAGTTCTTC
-	TRBV2	-	TRBJ2-7	CASSEGAGQQSEQYF	TGTGCCAGCAGTGAAGGGGCGGGACAGCAATCCGAGCAGTACTTC
-	TRBV28	-	TRBJ1-5	CASTQSNQPQHF	TGTGCCAGCACCCAAAGCAATCAGCCCCAGCATTTT
TRBD1	TRBV5-1	many	TRBJ2-7	CASSTQGGEQYF	TGCGCCAGCAGCACACAGGGGGGCGAGCAGTACTTC
-	TRBV18	-	TRBJ2-7	CASSSRVWEGEQYF	TGTGCCAGCTCATCGAGGGTGTGGGAAGGCGAGCAGTACTTC
-	TRBV7-9	-	TRBJ2-1	CASSPRIPTEQFF	TGTGCCAGCAGCCCCCGCATCCCAACAGAGCAGTTCTTC
-	TRBV19	-	TRBJ1-1	CASSSVGDTEAFF	TGTGCCAGTAGTAGCGTAGGGGACACTGAAGCTTTCTTT
-	TRBV2	few	TRBJ2-2	CASRLDAAPSTGELFF	TGTGCCAGCAGATTAGATGCCGCCCCCTCCACCGGGGAGCTGTTTTTT
TRBD1	TRBV18	-	TRBJ2-7	CASSREGQGIYEQYF	TGTGCCAGCTCACGGGAGGGACAGGGGATTTACGAGCAGTACTTC